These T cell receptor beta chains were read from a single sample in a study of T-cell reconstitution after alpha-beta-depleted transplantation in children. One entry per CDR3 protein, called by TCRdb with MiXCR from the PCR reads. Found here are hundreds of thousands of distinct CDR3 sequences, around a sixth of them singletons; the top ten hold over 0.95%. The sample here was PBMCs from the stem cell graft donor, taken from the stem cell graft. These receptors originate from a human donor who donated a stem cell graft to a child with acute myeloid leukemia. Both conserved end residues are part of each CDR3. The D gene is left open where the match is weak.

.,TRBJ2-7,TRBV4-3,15,CASSQDTRRPYEQYF
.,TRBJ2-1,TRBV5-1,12,CASSLQRNEQFF
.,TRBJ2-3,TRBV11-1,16,CASSFDRLTSTDTQYF
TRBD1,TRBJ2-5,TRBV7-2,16,CASRQVTGGPEETQYF
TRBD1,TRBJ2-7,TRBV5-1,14,CASSFRTGAYEQYF
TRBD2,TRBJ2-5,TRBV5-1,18,CASSLPFGLAEPQETQYF
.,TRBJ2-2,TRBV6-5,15,CASTPTDTYTGELFF
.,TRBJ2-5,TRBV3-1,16,CASSTVAAEVGETQYF
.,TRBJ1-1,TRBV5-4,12,CASGLAGWEAFF
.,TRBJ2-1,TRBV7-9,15,CASGAGSQYDNEQFF
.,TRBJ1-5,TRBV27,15,CASSLEPGNNQPQHF
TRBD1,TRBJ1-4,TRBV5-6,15,CASSSTGGRGEKLFF
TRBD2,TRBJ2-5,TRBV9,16,CASSVTSGGLRGTQYF
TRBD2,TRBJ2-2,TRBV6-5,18,CASSYTSGGAWVTGELFF
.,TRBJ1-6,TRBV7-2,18,CASSLGSSGVEWNSPLHF
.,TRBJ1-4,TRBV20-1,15,CSARWGGPAAEKLFF
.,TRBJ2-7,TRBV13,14,CASSPWTGTYEQYF